The next 28 T cell receptor beta chains were all read from a single sample in a study of T-cell memory formation after mild COVID-19. TCRdb processed the 5' RACE reads anew with MiXCR; each CDR3 protein has one entry. The sample includes fewer than 550,000 distinct CDR3 sequences, around 20% of them seen just once. Sequenced sample: PBMCs or a T cell subset sorted from them (not recorded which). These receptor sequences come from an adult woman who had mild COVID-19 (a few samples of this study predate the infection). Cell type and time point are not known.

This rearrangement joins TRBV5-1 to TRBJ2-7; D possibly corresponds to TRBD2 (5 bases). V shed 0 bases and J shed 5 bases, with 12 bases lying between them. The CDR3 has 14 amino acids. The V gene's germline CDR1 is SGHRS and CDR2 YFSETQ. The CDR3 here is CASSLGGSFNEQYF. In DNA form, the CDR3 reads TGCGCCAGCAGCTTGGGTGGGAGTTTCAACGAGCAGTACTTC.

The J gene is TRBJ1-5, the V gene TRBV10-3; 8 bases are shared with TRBD1. This CDR3 has 14 amino acids. Per germline, CDR1 ENHRY and CDR2 SYGVKD. Germline trimming cut 8 bases from V and 3 bases from J; bases unmatched to any gene: 6. The DNA for the CDR3 is TGTGCCATCGCCGGGACAGGCCCCAATCAGCCCCAGCATTTT. This codes for CAIAGTGPNQPQHF.

This chain links TRBV7-3 with TRBJ2-5; D might be TRBD1 (6 bases). Looked up from germline, CDR1 is SGHTA and CDR2 is FQGTGA. V dropped 5 bases and J dropped 3 bases, with 16 bases sitting between them. This CDR3 spans 15 amino acids. The CDR3 loop reads CASSQKGTPEETQYF. DNA of the CDR3: TGTGCCAGCAGCCAGAAAGGGACACCAGAAGAGACCCAGTACTTC.

V and J are TRBV20-1 and TRBJ1-5; TRBD1 is a possible D gene (5 bases). This CDR3 region has 15 residues. CDR1 and CDR2 (germline): DFQATT, SNEGSKA (reference sequence). Trimming removed 6 bases from V and 0 bases from J, with 15 bases in between. CDR3 protein: CSASWGGTSNQPQHF. The CDR3 region has the DNA TGCAGTGCGTCCTGGGGCGGTACTAGCAATCAGCCCCAGCATTTT.

This clonotype was detected ten times or more. The CDR3 loop is CASSLGQAMNTEAFF. The CDR3 DNA is TGTGCCAGCAGCTTAGGACAGGCCATGAACACTGAAGCTTTCTTT. The chain is built from TRBV7-9 and TRBJ1-1, with D possibly TRBD1 on 6 matching bases. V was cut by 1 base and J by 0 bases, with 9 bases left in between. The CDR3 covers 15 residues. CDR1 is SEHNR and CDR2 is FQNEAQ in the germline V gene (reference sequence).

This chain uses TRBV18 with TRBJ2-3, with D possibly being TRBD1 or TRBD2 (5 bases each). CDR1 and CDR2 from the germline V gene are KGHSH and LQKENI. CDR3 size: 14 residues. V lost 0 bases to trimming and J lost 1 base, with 5 bases between them. The CDR3 nucleotides read TGTGCCAGCTCACCACCGGGGGGCACAGATACGCAGTATTTT. Protein: CASSPPGGTDTQYF. The variable domain in full, completed from reference TRBV18 and TRBJ2-3, reads NAGVMQNPRHLVRRRGQEARLRCSPMKGHSHVYWYRQLPEEGLKFMVYLQKENIIDESGMPKERFSAEFPKEGPSILRIQQVVRGDSAAYFCASSPPGGTDTQYFGPGTRLTVL.

The chain employs TRBV7-2 and TRBJ2-1; tentative D call: TRBD1 (6 bases). V lost 1 base and J 5 bases, leaving 15 bases between the germline ends. Germline CDR1 and CDR2: SGHTA and FQGNSA. The CDR3 is made up of 16 amino acids. The CDR3 loop reads CASSLGVGAWDNEQFF. CDR3 sequence (DNA): TGTGCCAGCAGCTTAGGGGTGGGGGCGTGGGACAATGAGCAGTTCTTC.

The sample holds many counts of this clonotype. The CDR3 DNA is TGTGCCAGCAGTCCGTGGCGGGGGGCTCGGACCCAGTACTTC. Its translation is CASSPWRGARTQYF. The chain employs TRBV12-3 or TRBV12-4 and TRBJ2-5, with TRBD2 matching over 8 bases. Germline trimming cut 5 bases from V and 7 bases from J; bases unmatched to any gene: 9. This CDR3 contains 14 residues.

This clonotype has only a few counts. The chain carries TRBV12-3 or TRBV12-4 and TRBJ1-2; possible D gene TRBD1, 5 bases. The V and J ends lost 7 bases and 2 bases respectively, with 11 bases between them. The CDR3 has 13 amino acids. This CDR3 reads CASTGWGNYGYTF. The CDR3 DNA sequence: TGTGCCAGCACCGGTTGGGGGAACTATGGCTACACCTTC.

In this sample, this clonotype turned up a few times. The chain links TRBV30 to TRBJ2-7, with 9 bases matching TRBD1. This CDR3 spans 15 amino acids. V trimming: 3 bases; J trimming: 2 bases; junction bases outside the gene matches: 8. Germline V lookup: CDR1 GTSNPN, CDR2 SVGIG (reference sequence). CDR3 bases: TGTGCCTGGAGATTTGGAACAGGGGGCCCCTACGAGCAGTACTTC. Protein product: CAWRFGTGGPYEQYF.

This chain uses TRBV2 with TRBJ2-6; D unclear. The germline V and J ends were trimmed by 7 bases and 2 bases, with 6 bases remaining between them. The CDR3 length is 13 residues. CDR1 and CDR2 from the germline V gene are SNHLY and FYNNEI. The CDR3 sequence: CASTRAGANVLTF. The CDR3 DNA follows: TGTGCCAGCACTCGGGCTGGGGCCAACGTCCTGACTTTC.

J is TRBJ2-3 and V is TRBV5-6, with D possibly being TRBD1 (5 bases). The CDR3 length is 17 residues. CDR1 is SGHDT and CDR2 is YYEEEE in the germline V gene. V shed 4 bases and J shed 1 base, with 19 bases lying between them. CDR3 region: CASSPGAPPAGTDTQYF. The CDR3 coding sequence is TGTGCCAGCAGCCCTGGGGCGCCTCCGGCTGGCACAGATACGCAGTATTTT.

This chain uses TRBV4-2 with TRBJ1-2; D remains unclear. Trimming left V 1 base short and J 4 bases short, with 10 bases between. The germline gives CDR1 LGHNA, CDR2 YNFKEQ. The CDR3 extends over 14 amino acids. This CDR3 is CASSQARNLYGYTF. The CDR3, as DNA: TGTGCCAGCAGCCAAGCTAGGAACCTCTATGGCTACACCTTC.

This clonotype was counted a few times. The rearrangement links TRBV9 to TRBJ2-3, with 9 positions matching TRBD2. V lost 2 bases and J lost 3; bases outside the gene matches: 7. Per germline, CDR1 SGDLS and CDR2 YYNGEE. The CDR3 is made up of 16 amino acids. CDR3 nucleotides: TGTGCCAGCAGCGTTGAGGGGACTAGCCGAACAGATACGCAGTATTTT. This encodes CASSVEGTSRTDTQYF.

The V call is TRBV7-3, the J call TRBJ2-3; a possible D gene is TRBD1 (6 bases). The CDR3 consists of 14 residues. V dropped 0 bases and J dropped 6 bases, with 10 bases sitting between them. The germline CDR1 and CDR2 sequences are SGHTA and FQGTGA. The CDR3 is CASSLTQGGDTQYF. CDR3 coding DNA: TGTGCCAGCAGCTTAACACAGGGCGGGGATACGCAGTATTTT.

The V gene is TRBV3-1, the J gene TRBJ1-2; no reliable D call. This CDR3 has 15 amino acids. CDR1 is LGHDT and CDR2 is YNNKEL in the germline V gene (reference sequence). Trimming took off 1 base at V and 4 bases at J, with 13 bases between the two ends. The CDR3: CASSQATVGFYGYTF. The CDR3 DNA reads as TGTGCCAGCAGCCAAGCCACTGTGGGCTTCTATGGCTACACCTTC.

V usage is TRBV7-6 and J usage is TRBJ2-2; D is possibly TRBD2 (5 bases). Trimming removed 1 base at V and 8 bases at J, with 11 bases between. CDR3 length: 14 amino acids. Germline CDR1 SGHVS, CDR2 FNYEAQ. The DNA of the CDR3 is TGTGCCAGCAGCTTAGAGCGGACGGTTGGGGAGCTGTTTTTT. This encodes CASSLERTVGELFF.

Only a few counts were recorded for this clonotype. The rearrangement joins TRBV9 to TRBJ2-3; no clear D gene. Trimming removed 0 bases at V and 6 bases at J, with 11 bases between. The CDR3 runs 14 residues. Germline V gene sequence: CDR1 SGDLS, CDR2 YYNGEE. The CDR3 spells CASSVELRADTQYF. The CDR3 DNA sequence: TGTGCCAGCAGCGTAGAATTAAGGGCGGATACGCAGTATTTT.

DNA for the CDR3: TGTGCCAGCAGCACGGGGATTAGCTCTGGAAACACCATATATTTT. It yields the protein CASSTGISSGNTIYF. The J gene is TRBJ1-3, the V gene TRBV7-6; D ambiguous. Germline lookup yields CDR1 SGHVS and CDR2 FNYEAQ. The CDR3 totals 15 residues. Trimming left V 5 bases short and J 0 bases short, with 11 bases between.

The chain joins TRBV6-4 to TRBJ2-1; perhaps TRBD2 as D (6 bases). Germline loops: CDR1 MRHNA, CDR2 SNTAGT. The CDR3 has 15 amino acids. Trimming cost V 2 bases and J 4 bases, with 12 bases left between them. CDR3 in amino acids: CASSDRLAPYNEQFF. The CDR3 bases are TGTGCCAGCAGTGACCGGCTAGCGCCATACAATGAGCAGTTCTTC.

V usage is TRBV12-5 and J usage is TRBJ2-7; maybe TRBD2 (7 bases). The CDR3 spans 15 residues. V was pared by 0 bases and J by 3 bases, with 12 bases between. The germline V gene encodes CDR1 LGHNT and CDR2 FRNRAP. CDR3 in DNA: TGTGCTAGTGGTTTGGTACTAGGGGGGGTCTACGAGCAGTACTTC. Its protein is CASGLVLGGVYEQYF.

The chain has TRBV3-1 and TRBJ1-2, with D perhaps TRBD1 (5 bases). V was clipped by 3 bases and J by 5 bases, with 19 bases between them. The CDR3 consists of 16 residues. Germline CDR1 reads LGHDT; CDR2 reads YNNKEL (reference sequence). DNA for the CDR3: TGTGCCAGCAGCCAGCCCGGGACCCGGGGTGGTTATGGCTACACCTTC. Its protein product is CASSQPGTRGGYGYTF.

The chain recombines TRBV5-1 with TRBJ2-3; D gene ambiguous. The CDR3 runs 14 residues. Per germline, CDR1 SGHRS and CDR2 YFSETQ. V lost 3 bases and J lost 4, with 12 bases in between. The CDR3 spells CASSYPGEPDTQYF. The DNA for the CDR3 is TGCGCCAGCAGCTATCCAGGAGAGCCAGATACGCAGTATTTT. Full variable domain (remainder filled in from reference TRBV5-1 and TRBJ2-3): KAGVTQTPRYLIKTRGQQVTLSCSPISGHRSVSWYQQTPGQGLQFLFEYFSETQRNKGNFPGRFSGRQFSNSRSEMNVSTLELGDSALYLCASSYPGEPDTQYFGPGTRLTVL.

This clonotype was detected only a few times. The chain employs TRBV7-9 and TRBJ2-5; 7 nucleotides match TRBD2. Trimming cost V 5 bases and J 0 bases; bases outside gene matches: 12. CDR1 SEHNR and CDR2 FQNEAQ come from the germline V gene (reference sequence). CDR3 length equals 17 residues. The CDR3 loop is CASSPGRESGHQETQYF. The CDR3 DNA is TGTGCCAGCAGCCCAGGGCGGGAGTCGGGGCACCAAGAGACCCAGTACTTC.

This clonotype was observed a handful of times. This chain joins TRBV29-1 and TRBJ2-1; 7 bases are shared with TRBD2. Germline V gene data show CDR1 as SQVTM and CDR2 as ANQGSEA. CDR3 size: 14 residues. V lost 4 bases and J lost 0; bases outside the gene matches: 3. CDR3 DNA: TGCAGCGTTGGCGGGGGTGACTCCTACAATGAGCAGTTCTTC. Encoded protein: CSVGGGDSYNEQFF.

This clonotype came up a few times. The J gene is TRBJ2-3, the V gene TRBV12-3 or TRBV12-4; weak D call: TRBD1 (5 bases). The CDR3 contains 15 residues. The ends were cut back, 7 bases at V and 6 bases at J, with 20 bases in the middle. The CDR3 DNA sequence: TGTGCCAGCAAGTTTGGGGCAATCTCCCCCGATACGCAGTATTTT. This encodes CASKFGAISPDTQYF.

The chain uses TRBV24-1 and TRBJ2-5; no firm D call. The CDR3 is 16 amino acids. V was shortened by 4 bases and J by 1 base, with 15 bases between the two germline ends. Looked up from germline, CDR1 is KGHDR and CDR2 is SFDVKD. CDR3 loop: CATSERLTNSQETQYF. Written as DNA, the CDR3 is TGTGCCACCAGTGAGCGTTTAACGAACAGCCAAGAGACCCAGTACTTC.

The chain recombines TRBV6-2 or TRBV6-3 with TRBJ1-1; D is ambiguous. Germline-derived CDR1 and CDR2 are MNHEY and SVGEGT. This CDR3 is built from 18 residues. The germline V and J ends were trimmed by 2 bases and 4 bases, with 23 bases remaining between them. The chain's CDR3 is CASSYTALGRPRGTEAFF. CDR3 in DNA: TGTGCCAGCAGTTACACCGCCCTTGGCAGACCCCGAGGCACTGAAGCTTTCTTT.